One and the same sample provided the 21 T cell receptor beta chains below, sequenced in a study of response to subunit inactivated influenza vaccine. TCRdb independently ran MiXCR on the RT-PCR reads; one entry per CDR3 protein. The sample lists roughly 500,000 distinct CDR3 sequences, roughly a quarter seen once, with about 3% in the top ten. The data also belong to a second study, concerning T cells expressing NK-cell markers. This second study notes: What made the TCR beta cDNA was 5'RACE template switching with UMIs.

The material was CD4+ T cells sorted from PBMCs, obtained 11 to 12 days after vaccination. The receptors derive from a man aged 50 or older who received an inactivated influenza vaccine.

This clonotype was counted between two and nine times. The V gene is TRBV7-9, the J gene TRBJ1-2, with a weak D call TRBD1 (6 bases). V was clipped by 1 base and J by 7 bases, with 19 bases between them. The CDR3 contains 16 residues. Germline values: CDR1 SEHNR, CDR2 FQNEAQ (reference sequence). CDR3 region: CASSLGDRSPTGGYTF. DNA for the CDR3: TGTGCCAGCAGCTTAGGTGACAGGTCCCCGACCGGTGGCTACACCTTC.

The rearrangement uses TRBV20-1 and TRBJ2-5; 10 nucleotides line up with TRBD2. Germline V gene lookup returns CDR1 DFQATT and CDR2 SNEGSKA (reference sequence). V lost 1 base and J lost 0; bases outside the gene matches: 2. The CDR3 extends over 15 amino acids. This chain's CDR3 is CSARVTSGDQETQYF. CDR3 nucleotide sequence: TGCAGTGCTAGAGTAACTAGCGGGGACCAAGAGACCCAGTACTTC.

The V gene is TRBV20-1, the J gene TRBJ2-3; 8 bases fit TRBD2. Germline assignment: CDR1 DFQATT and CDR2 SNEGSKA (reference sequence). V shed 5 bases, J shed 2 bases, and the junction held 9 bases outside the gene matches. CDR3 length: 15 amino acids. CDR3 bases: TGCAGTGCTCGGCGACTAGCGAGACTCACAGATACGCAGTATTTT. Its protein product is CSARRLARLTDTQYF.

This sequence joins TRBV9 and TRBJ2-5; no firm D call. The CDR3 has 14 amino acids. Trimming stripped 0 bases from V and 5 bases from J, with 11 bases between. Germline CDR1 and CDR2: SGDLS and YYNGEE. The CDR3 loop reads CASSVGAVSETQYF. The CDR3 DNA reads TGTGCCAGCAGCGTAGGTGCGGTGTCGGAGACCCAGTACTTC.

This sequence joins TRBV5-1 and TRBJ2-7; D could derive from TRBD1 or TRBD2 (5 bases each). The CDR3 spans 15 residues. The V and J ends lost 2 bases and 2 bases respectively, with 14 bases between them. CDR1 is SGHRS and CDR2 is YFSETQ in the germline V gene. The CDR3 DNA follows: TGCGCCAGCAGCTTTGGGGGTTCCGGGGCCTACGAGCAGTACTTC. Protein: CASSFGGSGAYEQYF. Complete variable domain (other parts from reference TRBV5-1 and TRBJ2-7): KAGVTQTPRYLIKTRGQQVTLSCSPISGHRSVSWYQQTPGQGLQFLFEYFSETQRNKGNFPGRFSGRQFSNSRSEMNVSTLELGDSALYLCASSFGGSGAYEQYFGPGTRLTVT.

The V and J genes are TRBV9 and TRBJ2-3, with 11 bases that match TRBD2. There are 16 residues in the CDR3. With 4 bases clipped from V and 2 bases from J, the junction kept 6 bases outside the gene matches. Looked up from germline, CDR1 is SGDLS and CDR2 is YYNGEE. The CDR3 region is CASSTLTSGTTDTQYF. CDR3 DNA sequence: TGTGCCAGCAGCACTTTGACTAGCGGGACCACAGATACGCAGTATTTT.

In the case of this clonotype: One junction end disagrees with the germline gene, perhaps due to a read error. The chain couples TRBV4-2 to TRBJ2-3; the D gene is possibly TRBD2 (7 bases). CDR3 length: 16 amino acids. The germline CDR1 and CDR2 sequences are LGHNA and YNFKEQ. For the CDR3, the DNA is TGCGCCAGCAGCCAAGTCGGGGGGCCTAGCACAGATACGCAGTATTTT. Encoded protein: CASSQVGGPSTDTQYF.

This chain links TRBV5-1 with TRBJ2-3; the match to TRBD2 covers 14 bases. Germline trimming cut 4 bases from V and 4 bases from J; bases unmatched to any gene: 5. The CDR3 sequence is 16 residues long. In germline, CDR1 is SGHRS, CDR2 YFSETQ. CDR3 sequence (DNA): TGCGCCAGCAGCGAGGGACTAGCGGGAGTCGCAGATACGCAGTATTTT. Amino acid sequence: CASSEGLAGVADTQYF.

In its sample, this clonotype was seen a few times. The chain links TRBV7-2 to TRBJ2-1, with D tentatively TRBD1 (7 bases). The germline V and J ends were trimmed by 5 bases and 10 bases, with 15 bases remaining between them. This CDR3 has 13 residues. The germline CDR1 and CDR2 sequences are SGHTA and FQGNSA. CDR3 in DNA: TGTGCCAGCAGCCCCAGGGGGGTGCACGAGCAGTTCTTC. Translation gives CASSPRGVHEQFF.

The V gene is TRBV20-1, the J gene TRBJ2-5, with TRBD2 identical over 9 bases. From germline, CDR1 is DFQATT and CDR2 SNEGSKA (reference sequence). J gave up 3 bases and V 0 bases, and 5 bases lay outside the gene matches. The CDR3 consists of 15 residues. The chain's CDR3 is CSARDIKRGEETQYF. The CDR3, as DNA: TGCAGTGCTAGAGATATCAAGCGGGGGGAAGAGACCCAGTACTTC.

This sequence joins TRBV5-6 and TRBJ2-2; the match to TRBD1 covers 7 bases. Germline assignment: CDR1 SGHDT and CDR2 YYEEEE. The CDR3 is 16 amino acids. Trimming removed 1 base from V and 3 bases from J; junction bases left unmatched: 6. The CDR3 reads CASSLSRTGHTGELFF. The CDR3 DNA reads TGTGCCAGCAGCTTGAGTAGGACAGGACACACCGGGGAGCTGTTTTTT.

This clonotype was seen a handful of times. The chain combines TRBV12-3 or TRBV12-4 with TRBJ1-2; possible D gene TRBD1, 6 bases. With 7 bases removed from V and 5 bases from J, the gap between germline ends came to 11 bases. CDR3 length equals 12 residues. The CDR3 coding sequence is TGTGCCAGCACTACAGGGAAGTATGGCTACACCTTC. It specifies CASTTGKYGYTF.

The V gene is TRBV7-8, the J gene TRBJ1-2, with D possibly matching TRBD1 (6 bases). Trimming removed 8 bases at V and 0 bases at J, with 16 bases between. The V gene's germline CDR1 is SGHVS and CDR2 FQNEAQ. CDR3 length equals 15 residues. As DNA, the CDR3 is TGTGCCAGCGGGATAGGACAGCCTACTAACTATGGCTACACCTTC. Encoded protein: CASGIGQPTNYGYTF.

The chain combines TRBV12-3 or TRBV12-4 with TRBJ1-1; D unresolved. The CDR3 totals 13 residues. V lost 5 bases and J 0 bases, leaving 7 bases between the germline ends. CDR3 sequence: CASSMGLNTEAFF. The CDR3 DNA sequence: TGTGCCAGCAGTATGGGATTGAACACTGAAGCTTTCTTT.

The chain uses TRBV19 and TRBJ2-3, with TRBD2 identical over 7 bases. The V gene end was trimmed by 8 bases and the J gene end by 4 bases; junction bases not matched to a gene: 9. The V gene's germline CDR1 is LNHDA and CDR2 SQIVND (reference sequence). The CDR3 covers 14 residues. The chain's CDR3 is CASGSAGAPDTQYF. The CDR3, as DNA: TGTGCCAGTGGTTCGGCGGGAGCACCAGATACGCAGTATTTT.

The chain has TRBV20-1 and TRBJ2-1; TRBD2 agrees at 12 bases. This CDR3 has 14 residues. Germline V gene sequence: CDR1 DFQATT, CDR2 SNEGSKA (reference sequence). Losses at the gene ends were 8 bases for V and 4 bases for J; bases not matched to a gene: 6. CDR3 nucleotide sequence: TGCAGTACAGGACTAGCGGGGCGTTACAATGAGCAGTTCTTC. Protein: CSTGLAGRYNEQFF.

The chain combines TRBV20-1 with TRBJ2-1; D is unclear. The CDR3 consists of 13 residues. Germline V lookup: CDR1 DFQATT, CDR2 SNEGSKA (reference sequence). V dropped 3 bases and J dropped 6 bases, with 12 bases sitting between them. DNA for the CDR3: TGCAGTGCTAGGCCCGACCGGCTCAATGAGCAGTTCTTC. This codes for CSARPDRLNEQFF.

The CDR3, as DNA: TGTGCCAGCAACAAAGGAACAGAATTCTCCTATAATTCACCCCTCCACTTT. This encodes CASNKGTEFSYNSPLHF. The chain joins TRBV9 to TRBJ1-6; D is unresolved. CDR1 and CDR2 from the germline V gene are SGDLS and YYNGEE. Trimming left V 6 bases short and J 0 bases short, with 16 bases between. The CDR3 sequence is 17 residues long.

This rearrangement joins TRBV5-1 to TRBJ1-1; tentatively, D is TRBD1 (5 bases). Trimming removed 4 bases from V and 11 bases from J, with 15 bases in between. The CDR3 is 12 amino acids. Germline V gives CDR1 SGHRS, CDR2 YFSETQ. The CDR3 region has the DNA TGCGCCAGCAGCCAGTCAGGGACCGGGGCTTTCTTT. Encoded protein: CASSQSGTGAFF.

The V and J genes are TRBV7-6 and TRBJ2-7; 8 positions agree with TRBD2. The CDR3 contains 15 residues. Germline V gives CDR1 SGHVS, CDR2 FNYEAQ. J gave up 0 bases and V 5 bases, and 6 bases lay outside the gene matches. The CDR3 DNA follows: TGTGCCAGCAGCCGAGAGAGCGGGAGCTCCTACGAGCAGTACTTC. Translating gives CASSRESGSSYEQYF.

This clonotype was counted a few times. J is TRBJ2-7 and V is TRBV15; maybe TRBD2 (5 bases). In germline, CDR1 is LNHNV, CDR2 YYDKDF (reference sequence). This CDR3 contains 14 residues. Trimming removed 5 bases from V and 3 bases from J, with 14 bases in between. The CDR3 sequence is CATSEPPGNYEQYF. The DNA of the CDR3 is TGTGCCACCAGCGAGCCTCCCGGGAACTACGAGCAGTACTTC.